This passage covers 19 T cell receptor beta chains from one sample sequenced in a study of glioma-infiltrating T cells. TCR alpha and beta CDR3 regions were amplified from RNA using iRepertoire nested multiplex PCR. TCRdb re-called the multiplex PCR reads through MiXCR, storing one row per CDR3 protein. The repertoire holds tens of thousands of distinct CDR3 sequences, with approximately 40% as singletons. Material for sequencing was glioma tissue, nonneoplastic brain tissue, or PBMCs (not recorded which). The receptors come from a human donor with low-grade glioma or glioblastoma, undergoing nonglioma brain surgery, or in good health (not recorded which).

This chain's CDR3 is CASSLLGSGGYTF. CDR3 DNA sequence: TGTGCCAGCAGTTTACTTGGGTCGGGGGGCTACACCTTC. This chain connects TRBV28 to TRBJ1-2; D is uncertain. CDR3 size: 13 residues. V was pared by 2 bases and J by 8 bases, with 12 bases between. Germline V gives CDR1 MDHEN, CDR2 SYDVKM.

This clonotype was detected ten times or more. The chain couples TRBV11-3 to TRBJ2-7; 11 nucleotides match TRBD1. Germline trimming cut 5 bases from V and 4 bases from J; bases unmatched to any gene: 4. From germline, CDR1 is SGHNT and CDR2 YENEEA. This CDR3 is 14 amino acids long. CDR3 sequence (DNA): TGTGCCAGCAGCATGGACAGGGGGCCATACGAGCAGTACTTC. The encoded protein is CASSMDRGPYEQYF.

This chain joins TRBV28 and TRBJ1-6, with a weak D call TRBD1 (5 bases). The CDR3 has 13 residues. Per germline, CDR1 MDHEN and CDR2 SYDVKM. Trimming stripped 11 bases from V and 16 bases from J, with 24 bases between. The CDR3 DNA reads as TGTGCCGCCATCGACAGCCAGACTCGCGAACTCCACTTT. This gives the protein CAAIDSQTRELHF.

This clonotype occurred many times. The chain combines TRBV19 with TRBJ2-7; 7 nucleotides match TRBD2. Germline CDR1 LNHDA, CDR2 SQIVND (reference sequence). This CDR3 spans 15 amino acids. The V segment lost 4 bases and the J segment 5 bases; nucleotides outside the gene matches: 11. The CDR3 spells CASSRPSGRDHEQYF. The CDR3 region has the DNA TGTGCCAGTAGTAGGCCTTCGGGGAGGGACCACGAGCAGTACTTC.

The table lists this clonotype with many counts. J is TRBJ2-3 and V is TRBV20-1; D is possibly TRBD1 (6 bases). CDR1 and CDR2 (germline): DFQATT, SNEGSKA (reference sequence). The CDR3 loop spans 13 amino acids. Trimming pared 4 bases from V and 5 bases from J, leaving 13 bases between. The CDR3 loop is CSANYRDIDTQYF. The CDR3, as DNA: TGCAGTGCTAATTACAGGGATATAGATACGCAGTATTTT.

This clonotype was observed at least ten times. The chain has TRBV6-6 and TRBJ2-1; TRBD2 agrees at 8 bases. This CDR3 spans 16 amino acids. V was clipped by 2 bases and J by 5 bases; unmatched bases: 8. Germline V gene sequence: CDR1 MNHNY, CDR2 SVGAGI (reference sequence). CDR3 DNA sequence: TGTGCCAGCAGTTACCGCGGGAGGCCCAGGAACAATGAGCAGTTCTTC. This codes for CASSYRGRPRNNEQFF.

The gene calls are TRBV28 and TRBJ2-1; 10 bases align to TRBD1. This CDR3 has 15 residues. V lost 6 bases to trimming and J lost 8 bases; unmatched junction nucleotides: 10. Germline loops: CDR1 MDHEN, CDR2 SYDVKM. CDR3 residues: CASSVGGQGVHEQFF. Here the CDR3 DNA reads TGTGCCAGCAGCGTCGGAGGACAGGGGGTCCATGAGCAGTTCTTC.

This clonotype came up many times. The rearrangement joins TRBV7-9 to TRBJ1-4, with D perhaps TRBD1 (6 bases). This CDR3 region has 13 residues. CDR1 is SEHNR and CDR2 is FQNEAQ in the germline V gene (reference sequence). Trimming took off 6 bases at V and 5 bases at J, with 10 bases between the two ends. This chain's CDR3 is CASRSRGNEKLFF. In DNA, the CDR3 is TGTGCCAGCAGGTCTAGGGGGAATGAAAAACTGTTTTTT.

This chain joins TRBV12-2 and TRBJ1-3; the table's D gene call, TRBD1, was not cross checked with the DNA. TRBV12-2 is flagged as a pseudogene. The CDR3 loop spans 15 amino acids. The CDR3 DNA sequence: TGTGCGACCGACCCCGACAGGGTCTCAGGAAACACCATATATTTT. Its protein is CATDPDRVSGNTIYF.

The chain recombines TRBV9 with TRBJ1-3, with D unclear. The CDR3 loop spans 16 amino acids. The V gene's germline CDR1 is SGDLS and CDR2 YYNGEE. The V end was cut by 0 bases, the J end by 2 bases, with 12 bases between. The CDR3 nucleotides read TGTGCCAGCAGCGTAGGAGAAGGGCTAACTGGAAACACCATATATTTT. This codes for CASSVGEGLTGNTIYF. The variable domain in full, with the rest retrieved from reference TRBV9 and TRBJ1-3, is DSGVTQTPKHLITATGQRVTLRCSPRSGDLSVYWYQQSLDQGLQFLIQYYNGEERAKGNILERFSAQQFPDLHSELNLSSLELGDSALYFCASSVGEGLTGNTIYFGEGSWLTVV.

There are many counts of this clonotype. The chain is built from TRBV27 and TRBJ2-1, with TRBD1 matching over 8 bases. The length of the CDR3 is 15 residues. The J segment lost 7 bases and the V segment lost 7 bases, leaving 12 bases of the junction unmatched. The germline CDR1 and CDR2 sequences are MNHEY and SMNVEV (reference sequence). DNA of the CDR3: TGTGCCAGCATTTCCCAGGGGGCGCTTTTGAATGAGCAGTTCTTC. Its translation is CASISQGALLNEQFF.

This clonotype has at least ten counts. This chain connects TRBV18 to TRBJ1-2, with D perhaps matching TRBD1 (6 bases). V gave up 1 base and J gave up 6 bases, with 15 bases separating them. CDR3 length equals 15 residues. From germline, CDR1 is KGHSH and CDR2 LQKENI. CDR3 region: CASSPQGTRYNGYTF. The CDR3 DNA is TGTGCCAGCTCACCACAAGGGACAAGATATAATGGCTACACCTTC.

The table lists this clonotype with many counts. This chain joins TRBV28 and TRBJ1-5, with D maybe TRBD1 (5 bases). This CDR3 has 16 residues. Germline CDR1 MDHEN, CDR2 SYDVKM. V lost 2 bases and J 7 bases, leaving 18 bases between the germline ends. The CDR3 region has the DNA TGTGCCAGCAGTTTAGTACAACCGGGACGGCGGCAGCCCCAGCATTTT. Residues: CASSLVQPGRRQPQHF. The whole variable domain, remainder taken from reference TRBV28 and TRBJ1-5, is DVKVTQSSRYLVKRTGEKVFLECVQDMDHENMFWYRQDPGLGLRLIYFSYDVKMKEKGDIPEGYSVSREKKERFSLILESASTNQTSMYLCASSLVQPGRRQPQHFGDGTRLSIL.

In regard to this clonotype: One base away lies a much larger clone, so this may be a sequencing read error. This chain connects TRBV5-1 to TRBJ2-3; no clear D. This CDR3 has 15 amino acids. The ends were cut back, 0 bases at V and 4 bases at J, with 12 bases in the middle. CDR1 SGHRS and CDR2 YFSETQ come from the germline V gene. The CDR3 loop reads CASSLVAGIADTQYF. CDR3 nucleotides: TGCGCCAGCAGCTTGGTGGCAGGTATCGCAGATACGCAGTATTTT.

Points on this clonotype: The junction departs from germline at one end; a sequencing error may be responsible. The J gene is TRBJ1-1, the V gene TRBV20-1; D is possibly TRBD1 (5 bases). The CDR3 runs 13 residues. Germline loops: CDR1 DFQATT, CDR2 SNEGSKA (reference sequence). The CDR3 loop is CRMETRGNTKAFF. Here the CDR3 DNA reads TGCAGGATGGAGACAAGGGGCAACACTAAAGCTTTCTTT.

This clonotype was detected many times. The chain links TRBV7-2 to TRBJ2-7; the match to TRBD1 covers 10 bases. The CDR3 runs 16 residues. CDR1 is SGHTA, CDR2 FQGNSA, per germline. Losses at the gene ends were 5 bases for V and 1 base for J; bases not matched to a gene: 8. The CDR3 DNA sequence: TGTGCCAGCAGCCCCCCGGGACAGGGGAGGTCCTACGAGCAGTACTTC. Protein sequence: CASSPPGQGRSYEQYF.

This clonotype showed up many times. CDR3: CASSLDLVQETQYF. The CDR3 DNA follows: TGTGCCAGCAGCTTGGATCTAGTTCAAGAGACCCAGTACTTC. V is TRBV5-4 and J is TRBJ2-5; D is ambiguous. The length of the CDR3 is 14 residues. Germline V gives CDR1 SGHNT, CDR2 YYREEE (reference sequence). Trimming cost V 0 bases and J 2 bases, with 8 bases left between them.

This clonotype appeared a single time. Because it lacks the conserved phenylalanine or tryptophan at the end, this CDR3 is likely a read error. It is unclear where the CDR3 begins or ends on the DNA, so no DNA is shown, and the CDR3 is as TCRdb lists it. This sequence joins TRBV28 and TRBJ2-5; the table's D call TRBD1 went unverified against the DNA. Counting both end residues, the CDR3 totals 13 amino acids. The V gene's germline CDR1 is MDHEN and CDR2 SYDVKM. This chain's CDR3 is CASSPGTAETKYL.

The V and J genes are TRBV20-1 and TRBJ1-2, with D tentatively TRBD1 (5 bases). Germline CDR1 and CDR2: DFQATT and SNEGSKA (reference sequence). The V end lost 3 bases, the J end lost 1 base, and 12 bases lay between the germline ends. The CDR3 consists of 14 residues. This chain's CDR3 is CSARSKQVNYGYTF. Written as DNA, the CDR3 is TGCAGTGCTAGGAGTAAACAGGTTAACTATGGCTACACCTTC.